This T cell receptor beta chain was sequenced for a study of blood T cell repertoires in COVID-19. As for the study in general: Nucleic acid was either cDNA or gDNA, and it came from T cells, B-cell-depleted T cells, or PBMCs.

The CDR3 sequence is 16 residues long. V was pared by 2 bases and J by 1 base, with 4 bases of the junction left unmatched. Germline V gene lookup returns CDR1 SGHRS and CDR2 YFSETQ. Everyone who took part was roughly 18 to 89 years old, and they came from some 23 US areas. Participant-given clinical history determined each cohort assignment. Assay used: immunoSEQ multiplex PCR; TCRdb lists only in-frame clones, some missing. The sample has roughly 310,000 clones; about nine tenths are singletons. The V gene is TRBV5-1, the J gene TRBJ2-3; 10 bases agree with TRBD2. Sequencing input: PBMCs or T cells enriched from blood (not recorded which). The source of this sequence is a woman in her 40s who had recovered from COVID-19. The CDR3 bases are TGCGCCAGCAGCTTAGCGGGGGGGCCCGGCACAGATACGCAGTATTTT. Protein: CASSLAGGPGTDTQYF.